This T cell receptor (beta chain) was recorded in a study of blood T cell repertoires in COVID-19. Repertoires were generated with immunoSEQ multiplex PCR, while TCRdb's copy carries only in-frame clones and drops some. The repertoire holds 400,000 to 450,000 clones, with approximately 91% as singletons. Germline assignment: CDR1 LGHNA and CDR2 YSLEER. V lost 0 bases, J lost 0 bases, and 9 bases lay in between. CDR3 length equals 16 residues. The origin of this receptor is a woman aged 35 to 49 with COVID-19, enrolled during active disease. Sequenced input: peripheral blood. This chain connects TRBV4-3 to TRBJ1-5; the D is unclear. The CDR3 loop is CASSQDRAHSNQPQHF. The CDR3 region has the DNA TGCGCCAGCAGCCAAGATCGAGCTCATAGCAATCAGCCCCAGCATTTT.